The TCR beta chain described here comes from a study of T cell repertoires in cytomegalovirus infection. Germline V gives CDR1 LNHDA, CDR2 SQIVND (reference sequence). The CDR3 contains 14 residues. Trimming removed 9 bases from V and 3 bases from J, with 17 bases in between. TCRdb fed the reads into MiXCR, producing one record per CDR3 protein. This sample has under 450,000 distinct CDR3 sequences, with about 35% found just once. This clonotype came up a few times. Its target is unknown. This receptor was identified in a human donor in good health (CMV status not recorded). Some clones in this sample may be carry-over from other donors' samples. Sequences were derived from cultured PBMCs, sampled from culture after CMV antigen stimulation. The V call is TRBV19, the J call TRBJ1-1; D is perhaps TRBD1 (5 bases). CDR3 protein: CASGAPGVDTEAFF. Here the CDR3 DNA reads TGTGCCAGCGGGGCACCGGGTGTGGACACTGAAGCTTTCTTT.